This TCR beta chain was recovered during a study of control samples from healthy donors and cancer patients. Profiled with immunoSEQ multiplex PCR; TCRdb holds only in-frame clones, not every one. The profile covers around 51,000 clones, with 75% to 85% appearing a single time and over 9.5% taken by the ten largest. The V and J ends lost 2 bases and 3 bases respectively, with 9 bases between them. CDR3 length: 14 residues. Germline assignment: CDR1 SGHDT and CDR2 YYEEEE. The J gene is TRBJ1-5, the V gene TRBV5-6; D is undetermined. The source of this sequence is a man aged 70 or older in good health. Sequencing was performed on blood. The CDR3 here is CASSFRGINQPQHF. CDR3 DNA: TGTGCCAGCAGCTTTCGGGGTATCAATCAGCCCCAGCATTTT.